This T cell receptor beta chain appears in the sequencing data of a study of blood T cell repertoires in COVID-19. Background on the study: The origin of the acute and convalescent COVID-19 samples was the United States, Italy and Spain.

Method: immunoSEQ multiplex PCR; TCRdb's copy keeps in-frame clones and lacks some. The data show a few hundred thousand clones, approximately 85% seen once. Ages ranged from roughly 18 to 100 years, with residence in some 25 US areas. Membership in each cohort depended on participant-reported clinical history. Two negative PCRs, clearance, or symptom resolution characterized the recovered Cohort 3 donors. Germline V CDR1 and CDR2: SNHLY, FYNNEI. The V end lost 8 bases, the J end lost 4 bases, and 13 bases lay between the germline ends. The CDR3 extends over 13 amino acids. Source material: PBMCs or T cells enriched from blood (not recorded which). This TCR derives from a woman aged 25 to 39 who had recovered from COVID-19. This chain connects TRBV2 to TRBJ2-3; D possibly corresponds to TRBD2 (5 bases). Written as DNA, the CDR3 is TGTGCCAGCGGTGGGAGTCGGGCAGATACGCAGTATTTT. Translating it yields CASGGSRADTQYF. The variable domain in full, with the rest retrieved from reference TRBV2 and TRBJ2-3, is EPEVTQTPSHQVTQMGQEVILRCVPISNHLYFYWYRQILGQKVEFLVSFYNNEISEKSEIFDDQFSVERPDGSNFTLKIRSTKLEDSAMYFCASGGSRADTQYFGPGTRLTVL.